The source of this T cell receptor (beta chain) is a study of Graves' ophthalmopathy and Graves' hyperthyroidism. Germline V gene data show CDR1 as GTSNPN and CDR2 as SVGIG (reference sequence). CDR3 length equals 12 residues. Trimming shortened V by 4 bases and J by 4 bases, and 10 bases separated the two germline ends. The study amplified TCR beta CDR3 regions using RNA transcripts. A first-round RT-PCR used HTBI primers, followed by a second-round multiplex PCR. MiXCR, applied by TCRdb to the multiplex PCR reads, yields one record per CDR3 protein. Of roughly 300,000 distinct CDR3 sequences in the sample, under 20% are singletons; the top ten hold roughly an eighth.

Material for sequencing was peripheral blood. The clonotype comes from an adult man with Graves' ophthalmopathy. This chain connects TRBV30 to TRBJ2-5, with D uncertain. CDR3 coding DNA: TGTGCCTGGAACGGGTATCGAGAGACCCAGTACTTC. It codes for CAWNGYRETQYF.